Listed here are 28 T cell receptor beta chains from one sample, sequenced in a study of OX40 agonist ivuxolimab in advanced cancers. Sequenced by immunoSEQ multiplex PCR; TCRdb stores in-frame clones only, minus some. This table holds 50,000 to 60,000 clones, 80% to 90% found once. The source material was CD4+ or CD8+ T cells sorted from blood, sampled in a trial of the OX40 agonist ivuxolimab. The receptors come from an adult with an advanced solid tumor such as melanoma, head and neck, liver or kidney cancer.

The chain has TRBV27 and TRBJ1-2; 9 bases are shared with TRBD1. In germline, CDR1 is MNHEY, CDR2 SMNVEV (reference sequence). The V gene end was trimmed by 0 bases and the J gene end by 7 bases; junction bases not matched to a gene: 12. The CDR3 has 17 amino acids. The CDR3 DNA follows: TGTGCCAGCAGTTTATCGGCTAGAGACAGGGGGGATAGTGGCTACACCTTC. Residues: CASSLSARDRGDSGYTF.

The chain employs TRBV27 and TRBJ2-1, with 7 positions matching TRBD1. Per germline, CDR1 MNHEY and CDR2 SMNVEV (reference sequence). There are 16 residues in the CDR3. Trimming removed 4 bases from V and 5 bases from J; junction bases left unmatched: 11. This CDR3 is CASSSPQDRRNNEQFF. CDR3 coding DNA: TGTGCCAGCAGTTCCCCCCAGGACAGGAGAAACAATGAGCAGTTCTTC.

This chain joins TRBV7-3 and TRBJ1-1; D is undetermined. The CDR3 contains 16 residues. The germline gives CDR1 SGHTA, CDR2 FQGTGA. V gave up 0 bases and J gave up 2 bases, with 13 bases separating them. The CDR3 nucleotides are TGTGCCAGCAGCTTAACGGGTCCTAATCGCAACACTGAAGCTTTCTTT. This codes for CASSLTGPNRNTEAFF.

V is TRBV2 and J is TRBJ1-1; 7 nucleotides align to TRBD1. The CDR3 spans 16 residues. The germline gives CDR1 SNHLY, CDR2 FYNNEI. V shed 8 bases and J 4 bases; nucleotides not matched to a gene: 16. CDR3 residues: CASESMGSGGATEAFF. The CDR3 DNA is TGTGCCAGCGAGAGTATGGGGTCAGGGGGTGCCACTGAAGCTTTCTTT.

The chain employs TRBV19 and TRBJ1-5, with D maybe TRBD1 (5 bases). The CDR3 covers 11 residues. Germline V gives CDR1 LNHDA, CDR2 SQIVND (reference sequence). Between the trimmed V and J ends, which lost 5 bases and 7 bases, there was a span of 6 bases. CDR3 DNA: TGTGCCAGTAGTCGGGGCCAGCCCCAGCATTTT. Protein product: CASSRGQPQHF.

This clone is a singleton in its sample. The V and J genes are TRBV7-9 and TRBJ2-5; 9 bases match TRBD1. The J call may be faulty, since TRBJ2-7 better matches the DNA end. This CDR3 region has 15 residues. CDR1 and CDR2 (germline): SEHNR, FQNEAQ (reference sequence). The CDR3 nucleotides read TGTGCCAGCAGCCTTCCTCCGGGACAGGGCGACGAGCAGTACTTC. This sequence encodes CASSLPPGQGDEQYF.

This rearrangement joins TRBV30 to TRBJ1-2, with 8 bases that match TRBD1. The CDR3 totals 14 residues. V gave up 1 base and J gave up 8 bases; unmatched junction bases: 9. Germline lookup yields CDR1 GTSNPN and CDR2 SVGIG (reference sequence). The CDR3 nucleotides are TGTGCCTGGAGTGGGGGCAGGGGGCAGGGCGGCTACACCTTC. This gives the protein CAWSGGRGQGGYTF.

A single count supports this clone. The chain uses TRBV27 and TRBJ2-1; 8 bases fit TRBD2. CDR1 and CDR2 (germline): MNHEY, SMNVEV (reference sequence). After removal of 2 bases from V and 4 bases from J, the junction contained 4 bases not matched to a gene. CDR3 length: 15 residues. The CDR3 spells CASSLDGGGYNEQFF. The CDR3 bases are TGTGCCAGCAGTTTAGACGGGGGGGGATACAATGAGCAGTTCTTC.

This clone appeared a single time. The V gene is TRBV6-6, the J gene TRBJ1-6, with TRBD1 as a possible D gene (5 bases). Germline CDR1 is MNHNY and CDR2 is SVGAGI (reference sequence). Trimming pared 6 bases from V and 14 bases from J, leaving 17 bases between. The CDR3 is 13 amino acids. In nucleotides, the CDR3 is TGTGCCAGCAGCGATCTAGGGGCCCTCACCCTCCACTTT. Its translation is CASSDLGALTLHF.

The rearrangement uses TRBV10-3 and TRBJ1-1; a weak D match, TRBD1 (6 bases). Trimming shortened V by 10 bases and J by 7 bases, and 16 bases separated the two germline ends. The CDR3 is made up of 12 amino acids. In germline, CDR1 is ENHRY, CDR2 SYGVKD. This CDR3 reads CARRQEGGEAFF. The CDR3 DNA reads as TGTGCCAGGCGCCAAGAAGGGGGTGAAGCTTTCTTT.

The CDR3 reads CASSPIGTSGDYEQYF. The DNA of the CDR3 is TGTGCCAGCAGCCCGATCGGGACTAGCGGAGATTACGAGCAGTACTTC. The rearrangement links TRBV13 to TRBJ2-7, with TRBD2 identical over 11 bases. CDR1 PRHDT and CDR2 FYEKMQ come from the germline V gene (reference sequence). With V trimmed by 5 bases and J by 4 bases, 10 bases remained unmatched. This CDR3 contains 16 residues.

This chain joins TRBV19 and TRBJ1-1; D uncertain. The V end was cut by 3 bases, the J end by 5 bases, with 10 bases between. CDR3 size: 13 residues. CDR1 is LNHDA, CDR2 SQIVND, per germline (reference sequence). CDR3 nucleotides: TGTGCCAGTAGTATGGAGGGTAGAACTGAAGCTTTCTTT. It codes for CASSMEGRTEAFF.

The chain carries TRBV27 and TRBJ2-7; 7 bases are shared with TRBD1. The CDR3 loop spans 17 amino acids. J gave up 3 bases and V 5 bases, and 16 bases lay outside the gene matches. CDR1 is MNHEY, CDR2 SMNVEV, per germline (reference sequence). CDR3 bases: TGTGCCAGCAGTCCCCCCCGTACAGGGGTCCCCTACTACGAGCAGTACTTC. Amino acid sequence: CASSPPRTGVPYYEQYF.

The chain couples TRBV5-1 to TRBJ2-1, with D possibly matching TRBD1 (7 bases). Between the trimmed V and J ends, which lost 0 bases and 7 bases, there was a span of 11 bases. The germline V gene has CDR1 SGHRS and CDR2 YFSETQ. CDR3 length: 14 amino acids. The CDR3 DNA follows: TGCGCCAGCAGCTTGGTTCCAGGGGGGAATGAGCAGTTCTTC. Its protein is CASSLVPGGNEQFF.

In its sample, this clone was seen once. The chain is built from TRBV18 and TRBJ2-5; perhaps TRBD2 as D (5 bases). Trimming stripped 2 bases from V and 2 bases from J, with 12 bases between. CDR1 and CDR2 (germline): KGHSH, LQKENI. This CDR3 spans 15 amino acids. The CDR3 nucleotides are TGTGCCAGCTCACCAGACCTAGCCGTACAAGAGACCCAGTACTTC. Translation: CASSPDLAVQETQYF.

The V call is TRBV7-9, the J call TRBJ2-7; the D is unclear. The CDR3 sequence is 12 residues long. CDR1 and CDR2 (germline): SEHNR, FQNEAQ (reference sequence). The V end lost 8 bases, the J end lost 0 bases, and 8 bases lay between the germline ends. The CDR3 loop reads CASEGSSYEQYF. The CDR3 DNA reads as TGTGCCAGCGAAGGCAGCTCCTACGAGCAGTACTTC.

The V and J genes are TRBV6-1 and TRBJ2-7; no firm D call. Per the germline V gene, CDR1 is MNHNS and CDR2 is SASEGT. Trimming stripped 7 bases from V and 2 bases from J, with 15 bases between. The CDR3 is 14 residues long. CDR3: CASMGPSVTYEQYF. The CDR3 DNA sequence: TGTGCCAGCATGGGCCCCAGTGTCACCTACGAGCAGTACTTC.

The rearrangement uses TRBV30 and TRBJ1-1; D not resolved. Trimming cost V 2 bases and J 0 bases, with 10 bases left between them. This CDR3 is 14 amino acids long. The germline CDR1 and CDR2 sequences are GTSNPN and SVGIG (reference sequence). CDR3 sequence (DNA): TGTGCCTGGAGTCTTTCGGGTCTGAACACTGAAGCTTTCTTT. Translating it yields CAWSLSGLNTEAFF.

The chain links TRBV6-5 to TRBJ2-3; perhaps TRBD2 as D (7 bases). Per germline, CDR1 MNHEY and CDR2 SVGAGI. V was clipped by 5 bases and J by 4 bases, with 16 bases between them. The CDR3 extends over 15 amino acids. Here the CDR3 DNA reads TGTGCCAGCAGTCCCCCGGGGGGCGGCGCAGATACGCAGTATTTT. It yields the protein CASSPPGGGADTQYF.

This chain uses TRBV4-1 with TRBJ2-7; a weak D match, TRBD2 (6 bases). The CDR3 runs 15 residues. V lost 0 bases, J lost 3 bases, and 12 bases lay in between. Germline CDR1 is MGHRA and CDR2 is YSYEKL. The CDR3: CASSQDGGWNYEQYF. CDR3 coding DNA: TGCGCCAGCAGCCAAGATGGGGGGTGGAACTACGAGCAGTACTTC.

The table lists this clone with a count of one. This chain links TRBV5-1 with TRBJ2-7; TRBD1 aligns across 10 bases. V lost 0 bases, J lost 2 bases, and 2 bases stayed unmatched. The CDR3 loop spans 15 amino acids. Germline V gene sequence: CDR1 SGHRS, CDR2 YFSETQ. Here the CDR3 reads CASSLGGQGAYEQYF. CDR3 nucleotides: TGCGCCAGCAGCTTGGGAGGACAGGGGGCCTACGAGCAGTACTTC.

Here the CDR3 reads CASSQGGSYNEQFF. The CDR3 bases are TGTGCCAGCAGTCAGGGGGGGTCCTACAATGAGCAGTTCTTC. J is TRBJ2-1 and V is TRBV27, with D perhaps matching TRBD1 or TRBD2 (7 bases each). The CDR3 totals 14 residues. Trimming shortened V by 5 bases and J by 1 base, and 9 bases separated the two germline ends. The germline V gene has CDR1 MNHEY and CDR2 SMNVEV (reference sequence).

In this sample, this clone turned up once. This rearrangement joins TRBV30 to TRBJ1-6; TRBD1 is a possible D gene (5 bases). The V gene lost 1 base and the J gene lost 0 bases, with 7 bases spanning the gap. CDR1 is GTSNPN and CDR2 is SVGIG in the germline V gene (reference sequence). This CDR3 is built from 15 residues. CDR3 bases: TGTGCCTGGAGTGGGGGGAGCTCCTATAATTCACCCCTCCACTTT. Protein: CAWSGGSSYNSPLHF.

J is TRBJ2-3 and V is TRBV7-2, with no clear D. This CDR3 is 12 amino acids long. The V end was cut by 2 bases, the J end by 4 bases, with 4 bases between. Germline V gene sequence: CDR1 SGHTA, CDR2 FQGNSA. DNA for the CDR3: TGTGCCAGCAGCTTATGGGCAGATACGCAGTATTTT. Amino acids: CASSLWADTQYF.

The rearrangement uses TRBV30 and TRBJ2-7, with TRBD2 matching over 9 bases. V was pared by 1 base and J by 3 bases, with 4 bases of the junction left unmatched. The CDR3 has 14 amino acids. Germline V gives CDR1 GTSNPN, CDR2 SVGIG (reference sequence). The CDR3 sequence: CAWSAGRGGYEQYF. The CDR3 region has the DNA TGTGCCTGGAGTGCTGGGCGGGGGGGCTACGAGCAGTACTTC.

This chain joins TRBV19 and TRBJ1-2; 9 nucleotides line up with TRBD1. Germline assignment: CDR1 LNHDA and CDR2 SQIVND (reference sequence). This CDR3 is 14 amino acids long. With V trimmed by 5 bases and J by 4 bases, 5 bases remained unmatched. As DNA, the CDR3 is TGTGCCAGTAGTCCCCTACAGGGGGCCTATGGCTACACCTTC. Translated, it gives CASSPLQGAYGYTF.

The chain employs TRBV27 and TRBJ2-1, with no clear D. V lost 3 bases to trimming and J lost 2 bases, with 8 bases between them. Germline lookup yields CDR1 MNHEY and CDR2 SMNVEV (reference sequence). The CDR3 contains 14 residues. For the CDR3, the DNA is TGTGCCAGCAGTTTCCTTCCGGCCTACAATGAGCAGTTCTTC. The encoded protein is CASSFLPAYNEQFF.

This CDR3 is CASSLVPGGSEQYF. For the CDR3, the DNA is TGTGCCAGCAGCTTGGTTCCAGGGGGCTCCGAGCAGTACTTC. The chain uses TRBV5-6 and TRBJ2-7, with 8 bases aligning to TRBD1. The CDR3 is 14 amino acids. Losses at the gene ends were 0 bases for V and 6 bases for J; bases not matched to a gene: 5. The V gene's germline CDR1 is SGHDT and CDR2 YYEEEE.